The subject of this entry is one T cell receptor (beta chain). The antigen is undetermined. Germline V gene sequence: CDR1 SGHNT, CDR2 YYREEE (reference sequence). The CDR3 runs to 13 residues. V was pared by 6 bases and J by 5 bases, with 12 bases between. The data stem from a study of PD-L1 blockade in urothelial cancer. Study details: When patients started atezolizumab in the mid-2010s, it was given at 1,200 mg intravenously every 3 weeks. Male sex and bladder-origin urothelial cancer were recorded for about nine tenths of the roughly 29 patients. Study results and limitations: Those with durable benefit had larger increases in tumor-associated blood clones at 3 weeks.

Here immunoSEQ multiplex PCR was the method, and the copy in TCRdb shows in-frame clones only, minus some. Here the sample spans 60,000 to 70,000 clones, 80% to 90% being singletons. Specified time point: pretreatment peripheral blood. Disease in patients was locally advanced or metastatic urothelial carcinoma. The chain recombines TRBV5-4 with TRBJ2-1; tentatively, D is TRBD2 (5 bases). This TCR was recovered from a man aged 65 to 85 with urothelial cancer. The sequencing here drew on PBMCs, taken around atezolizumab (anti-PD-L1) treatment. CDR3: CASTRVGNNEQFF. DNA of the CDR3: TGTGCCAGCACCCGGGTCGGGAACAATGAGCAGTTCTTC.